Many counts were recorded for the clone carrying this T cell receptor (beta chain). Its specificity is unknown. Amplified TCR beta CDR3 regions came from RNA transcripts. The TCR CDR3 first-round RT-PCR relied on the HTBI primer set. TCRdb recomputed calls from the multiplex PCR reads with MiXCR, one row per CDR3 protein. The profile covers some 570,000 distinct CDR3 sequences, with approximately 17% appearing a single time and approximately 18% taken by the ten largest. The data belong to a study of T cells in Graves' hyperthyroidism and ophthalmopathy. About the study: Peripheral blood was taken when the disease was first diagnosed, before any treatment began.

Study-level points and caveats: A model of 13 V-J features distinguished ophthalmopathy from stable hyperthyroidism.

Trimming shortened V by 5 bases and J by 2 bases, and 5 bases separated the two germline ends. The germline V gene encodes CDR1 SEHNR and CDR2 FQNEAQ (reference sequence). The CDR3 is made up of 12 amino acids. V usage is TRBV7-9 and J usage is TRBJ2-3; D is undetermined. Input material: blood. The source is a young woman with Graves' ophthalmopathy. The CDR3 coding sequence is TGTGCCAGCAGCCCCCCCACAGATACGCAGTATTTT. Amino acids: CASSPPTDTQYF.